One and the same sample provided the 2 T cell receptor beta chains below, sequenced in a study of CD8+CD57+ T cells in acquired aplastic anemia. Those patients picked for sequencing had displayed CD8+CD57+ cell expansion on flow cytometry. Genomic DNA templated the TCR beta VDJ and CDR3 profiling. Each CDR3 protein gets one entry after TCRdb re-called the reads with MiXCR. Seen here are about 220,000 distinct CDR3 sequences, around half observed once, and the top ten hold 6.5% to 8%. Sequences were obtained from sorted CD4+, CD8+, or CD8+CD57+ T cells (not recorded which) from PBMCs. The receptors originated from a human donor with aplastic anemia.

The V and J genes are TRBV4-3 and TRBJ1-3; D perhaps matches TRBD1 (5 bases). The V end was cut by 4 bases, the J end by 4 bases, with 14 bases between. The CDR3 spans 15 residues. CDR1 and CDR2 (germline): LGHNA, YSLEER. The CDR3 here is CASSPSDGAGNTIYF. In DNA form, the CDR3 reads TGCGCCAGCAGCCCCTCAGATGGGGCCGGAAACACCATATATTTT.

This clonotype has more than one count but fewer than ten. V and J are TRBV4-1 and TRBJ2-3, with TRBD2 matching 7 bases. J was trimmed by 2 bases and V by 3 bases; bases with no gene match: 8. CDR1 and CDR2 (germline): MGHRA, YSYEKL. The CDR3 has 16 residues. CDR3 bases: TGCGCCAGCAGCCAGTATCTTCGGGGGGTCACAGATACGCAGTATTTT. It translates to CASSQYLRGVTDTQYF.